This TCR beta chain is drawn from a study of cytomegalovirus exposure and HLA in healthy donors. Study findings and constraints: Association of a missense DCLRE1C variant with TCR beta V- and J-gene trimming was reported in a later analysis. In the analysis, some V segments, TRBV6-2 and TRBV6-3 included, were excluded as indistinguishable.

Researchers ran the PCR with 60 Vbeta and 13 Jbeta primers. Measured with immunoSEQ multiplex PCR; TCRdb has only the in-frame clones, and not every one. Its table records roughly 190,000 clones. CDR1 and CDR2 from the germline V gene are SGHVS and FNYEAQ. With V trimmed by 1 base and J by 5 bases, 8 bases remained unmatched. The CDR3 covers 17 residues. A note on this clone: Its antigen is still unknown.

All the people who gave samples were healthy bone marrow donors. The rearrangement links TRBV7-6 to TRBJ2-3, with 11 nucleotides matching TRBD2. Sequenced sample: PBMCs. This clonotype was sampled from a woman in her late teens or twenties in good health and CMV-seropositive. The CDR3 protein is CASSLGLSGRAGDTQYF. The CDR3 region has the DNA TGTGCCAGCAGCTTAGGGCTTAGCGGGAGGGCCGGAGATACGCAGTATTTT.